This T cell receptor beta chain was found in a study of cytomegalovirus exposure and HLA in healthy donors. Study-wide points: Subsequent analysis found a tendency for first-cohort TCR clusters to co-occur within the 120 or so validation repertoires. The study put under 200 TCR beta chains on its list as cytomegalovirus-associated.

To note about this clone: Its matching antigen is unknown.

The repertoire was sequenced with immunoSEQ multiplex PCR; TCRdb's copy has only in-frame clones and lacks some. The sample holds about 310,000 clones, around 90% seen once. This CDR3 is built from 17 residues. The trim removed 1 base at V and 3 bases at J, leaving 11 bases unmatched. CDR1 LGHNA and CDR2 YNFKEQ come from the germline V gene. Source material: PBMCs. The chain recombines TRBV4-2 with TRBJ2-7, with TRBD1 identical over 8 bases. The sequence derives from a man under 40 in good health and CMV-seronegative. This CDR3 is CASSQVFRDRGFYEQYF. The CDR3 DNA reads TGTGCCAGCAGCCAAGTATTCCGCGACAGGGGTTTCTACGAGCAGTACTTC.